This T cell receptor (beta chain) was identified in a study of tumor-infiltrating lymphocytes in primary liver carcinoma. On the study more broadly: The five patients, who were men and women, ranged in age from 30 to 69 years. Staged T1-T3 N0M0, the tumors had sizes that ranged from roughly 4.2 to 11 cm across.

Broader study findings: Tumor tissue displayed a significantly greater top-250-clone fraction than blood (p = 0.039).

Worth noting for this clonotype: Its target is unknown. A junction boundary mismatches the germline segment, possibly from a read error.

The authors made TCR beta cDNA from 500 ng total RNA with a constant-region primer. Libraries of TCR beta came from three nested multiplex PCR rounds with slightly modified ARM-PCR. The first two PCR rounds used TRBV1-TRBV30 forward primers with a C-beta reverse primer, about 10 cycles each. Using its own MiXCR run on the multiplex PCR reads, TCRdb lists one record per CDR3 protein. Among more than 45,000 distinct CDR3 sequences, 60% to 80% were seen once, and the ten largest hold around a quarter. The CDR3 sequence is 16 residues long. Germline V CDR1 and CDR2: SGHAT, FQDESV (reference sequence). Extraction of RNA together with DNA used 20-30 mg of unsorted bulk tissue. Surgeons treated the primary liver carcinoma of the patients by surgical resection.

The sample consisted of liver tumor tissue from sampling region 5. Subset: tumor region T5, tumor centre. This sequence joins TRBV11-1 and TRBJ2-1, with a weak D call TRBD2 (5 bases). This sequence was found in a man aged 35-49 years with primary liver carcinoma and hepatitis B virus infection. The CDR3 region is CASSPRAADSYNEHFF. The CDR3 DNA reads as TGTGCCAGCAGTCCCCGGGCGGCGGACTCCTACAATGAGCACTTCTTC.